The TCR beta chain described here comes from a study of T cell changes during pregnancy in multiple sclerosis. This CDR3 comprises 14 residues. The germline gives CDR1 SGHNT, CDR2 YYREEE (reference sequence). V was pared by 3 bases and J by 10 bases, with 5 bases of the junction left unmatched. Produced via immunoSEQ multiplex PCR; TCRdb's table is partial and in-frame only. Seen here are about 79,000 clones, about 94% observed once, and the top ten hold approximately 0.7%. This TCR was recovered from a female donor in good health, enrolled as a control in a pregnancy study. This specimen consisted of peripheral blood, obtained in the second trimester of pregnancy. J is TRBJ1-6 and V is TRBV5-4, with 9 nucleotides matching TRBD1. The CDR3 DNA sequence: TGTGCCAGCAGCTCAGGGGACAGGGACTCACCCCTCCACTTT. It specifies CASSSGDRDSPLHF. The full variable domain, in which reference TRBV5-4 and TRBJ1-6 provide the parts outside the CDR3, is ETGVTQSPTHLIKTRGQQVTLRCSSQSGHNTVSWYQQALGQGPQFIFQYYREEENGRGNFPPRFSGLQFPNYSSELNVNALELDDSALYLCASSSGDRDSPLHFGNGTRLTVT.